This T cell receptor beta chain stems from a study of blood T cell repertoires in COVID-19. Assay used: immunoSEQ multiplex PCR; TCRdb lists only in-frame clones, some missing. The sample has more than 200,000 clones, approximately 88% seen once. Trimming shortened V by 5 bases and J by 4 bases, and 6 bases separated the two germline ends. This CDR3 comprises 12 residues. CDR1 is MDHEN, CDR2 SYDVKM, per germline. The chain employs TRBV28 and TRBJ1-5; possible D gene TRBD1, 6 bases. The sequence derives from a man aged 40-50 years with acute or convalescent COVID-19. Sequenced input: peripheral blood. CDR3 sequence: CASSTGNQPQHF. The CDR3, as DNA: TGTGCCAGCAGTACAGGGAATCAGCCCCAGCATTTT.